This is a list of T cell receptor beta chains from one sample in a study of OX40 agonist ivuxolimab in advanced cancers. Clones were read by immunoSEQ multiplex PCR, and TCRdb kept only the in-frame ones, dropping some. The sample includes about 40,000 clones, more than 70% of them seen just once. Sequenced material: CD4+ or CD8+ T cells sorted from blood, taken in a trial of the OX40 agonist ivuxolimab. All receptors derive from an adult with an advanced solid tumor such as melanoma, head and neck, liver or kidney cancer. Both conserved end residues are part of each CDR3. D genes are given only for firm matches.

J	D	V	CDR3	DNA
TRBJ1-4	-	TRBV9	CASSTTGNEKLFF	TGTGCCAGCAGTACGACAGGAAATGAAAAACTGTTTTTT
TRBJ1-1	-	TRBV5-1	CASSFPGAGAGTEAFF	TGCGCCAGCAGCTTCCCGGGGGCGGGGGCTGGAACTGAAGCTTTCTTT
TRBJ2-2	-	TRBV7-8	CASSLVSYTGELFF	TGTGCCAGCAGCTTAGTCTCCTACACCGGGGAGCTGTTTTTT
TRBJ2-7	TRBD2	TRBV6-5	CASSPGTGGSYEQYF	TGTGCCAGCAGCCCCGGGACGGGGGGGTCCTACGAGCAGTACTTC
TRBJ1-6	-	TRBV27	CASSLSPRLALHF	TGTGCCAGCAGTTTATCCCCTAGATTAGCCCTCCACTTT
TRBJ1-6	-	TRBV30	CAWSAEAGPTSPLHF	TGTGCCTGGAGTGCTGAAGCGGGCCCCACTTCACCCCTCCACTTT
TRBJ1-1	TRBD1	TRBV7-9	CASSRPNQHRGVATEAFF	TGTGCCAGCAGCAGACCCAATCAACACAGGGGAGTCGCCACTGAAGCTTTCTTT
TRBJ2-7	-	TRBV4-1	CASSQEPHVGQGAYEQYF	TGCGCCAGCAGCCAAGAACCCCACGTTGGGCAGGGTGCCTACGAGCAGTACTTC
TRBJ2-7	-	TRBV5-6	CASSLGDSNYEQYF	TGTGCCAGCAGCTTGGGGGACTCCAACTACGAGCAGTACTTC
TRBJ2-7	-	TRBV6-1	CASSEEAGAASYEQYF	TGTGCCAGCAGTGAAGAAGCAGGGGCGGCCTCCTACGAGCAGTACTTC